Sequencing of this T cell receptor beta chain was carried out in a study of blood T cell repertoires in COVID-19 (dated by TCRdb to 2020 to 2021). Regarding the research as a whole: The collaborator samples originated in the United States, Italy and Spain and spanned the acute and convalescent phases of COVID-19. The prospective study material was composed of cDNA or gDNA derived from T cells, B-cell-depleted T cells, or PBMCs. Subjects who had been exposed to COVID-19, were actively infected with it, or had recovered from it provided the deeply sampled blood TCRbeta repertoires that made up the dataset. A freely available public database, intended as a resource for researchers studying the immune response to SARS-CoV-2, is where the repertoires were released. Samples were obtained from the ongoing ImmuneRACE study (first 160 participants) and from about 1,300 subjects provided by 6 global collaborators. Sample metadata almost always included a de-identified subject ID, COVID-19 status, age in years and sex. Where available, HLA class I and class II types were taken from metadata supplied by the sample provider and were not determined by assay-based typing.

Beyond this particular receptor, the publication reports: Clinical and demographic metadata were provided uncurated, with the amount varying by source and participant.

TCRbeta CDR3 regions were amplified from genomic DNA using the immunoSEQ Assay, a bias-controlled multiplex PCR. Per the authors' processing: Nucleated cell counts per sample were estimated from amplification of reference gene primers within the assay. To quantify the absolute abundance of each unique TCRbeta CDR3 rearrangement, sequence reads were collapsed and filtered. For each sample, productive Simpson clonality was calculated as the square root of Simpson's diversity index across productive rearrangements. The source is immuneACCESS, and TCRdb retained only in-frame sequences with V and J called. Part of the clones is not carried over; for the studies checked, unresolved V genes explain less than half of this, and the remainder is unexplained. The DNA gave D and trimming, while V, J and clone size come from that table. The sample table contains under 250,000 clones; only one count was recorded for about 83% of them. Roughly 5% of the sample lies in the top ten.

In the prospective study, participants were roughly 18 to 89 years old, resided in 20 to 30 geographic areas of the United States, and were enrolled through a virtual design. In the prospective study, cohorts were assigned on the basis of participant-reported clinical history obtained from a screening survey and a study questionnaire. Exposed participants were defined as having been in contact with someone with a PCR-confirmed or clinician-diagnosed COVID-19 case within 2 weeks of study entry. Each participant in the prospective study had whole blood, serum and a nasopharyngeal or oropharyngeal swab collected by mobile phlebotomists. Prospective study participants could optionally give additional blood draws and questionnaires over an approximately two-month period. Blood samples from the prospective study were shipped frozen or at room temperature prior to DNA extraction. Note on this clone: The antigen it binds to is not known. No base quality values were provided; no much bigger clone lies one nucleotide off.

The germline V gene supplies CDR1 SGHVS and CDR2 FNYEAQ. From V the trimming removes 8 bases and from J it removes 5 bases, while the gene matches leave 9 bases of the junction unaccounted for. From the cysteine through the phenylalanine, the CDR3 covers 13 amino acids. The read is trimmed to its CDR3 DNA, 39 bases read in frame from base 1. Sequencing used PBMCs or T cells enriched from blood (not recorded which). The rearranged segments are TRBV7-6 and TRBJ2-7, and TRBD2 aligns with 7 junction nucleotides. The sequence was obtained from a woman aged 45-60 years who had been exposed to COVID-19. The CDR3 loop reads CASGSGETDEQYF. The nucleotides are TGTGCCAGCGGAAGCGGGGAGACGGACGAGCAGTACTTC.